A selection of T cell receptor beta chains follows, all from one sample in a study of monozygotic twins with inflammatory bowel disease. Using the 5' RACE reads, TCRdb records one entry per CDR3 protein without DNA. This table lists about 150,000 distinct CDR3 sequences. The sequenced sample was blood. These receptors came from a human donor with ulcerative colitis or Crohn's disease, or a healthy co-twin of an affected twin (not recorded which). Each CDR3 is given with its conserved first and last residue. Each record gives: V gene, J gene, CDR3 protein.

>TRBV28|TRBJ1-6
CASSLTGESPLHF
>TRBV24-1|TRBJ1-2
CATSETGRDYGYTF
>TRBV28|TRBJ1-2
CASSAPSRGYTF
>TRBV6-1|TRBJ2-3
CASSESLGSGTDTQYF
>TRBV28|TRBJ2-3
CASTNPSIPGTDTQYF
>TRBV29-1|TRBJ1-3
CSANSGGEGAIYF
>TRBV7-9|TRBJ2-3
CASSFVTRLTDTQYF
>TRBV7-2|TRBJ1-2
CASSLAITGGRDYGYTF
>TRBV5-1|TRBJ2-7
CASRKADYYEQYF
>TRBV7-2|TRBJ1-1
CASSLAPTLGGTEAFF
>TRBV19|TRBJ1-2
CASSPKGGVGYTF
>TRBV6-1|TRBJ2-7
CASSEEGNYEQYF
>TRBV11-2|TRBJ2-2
CASSLARSSGELFF
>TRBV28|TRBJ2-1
CASSWRTSGDNEQFF
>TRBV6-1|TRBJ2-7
CASSRTASSYEQYF